The source of this T cell receptor beta chain is a study of OX40 agonist ivuxolimab in advanced cancers. Findings and caveats of the study: Dose levels from 0.1 to 3.0 mg/kg saw CD4+ and CD8+ blood T cells expand clonally by week 6. Relative to CD4+ cells, CD8+ T cells on average had more expanded clones.

TCRdb's table, derived via immunoSEQ multiplex PCR, lists solely in-frame clones and lacks some. The profile shows approximately 22,000 clones, more than 75% of them singletons. Trimming shortened V by 0 bases and J by 0 bases, and 1 base separated the two germline ends. This CDR3 spans 13 amino acids. Germline values: CDR1 KGHSH, CDR2 LQKENI. Details on this clone: Its antigen remains unidentified.

At cycle 4 day 1, cycle 7 day 1, and baseline, blood was sampled. The sequences come from CD4+ or CD8+ T cells sorted from blood, collected in a trial of the OX40 agonist ivuxolimab. The sequence derives from an adult with an advanced solid tumor such as melanoma, head and neck, liver or kidney cancer. This chain connects TRBV18 to TRBJ2-3; D remains ambiguous. The CDR3 loop reads CASSPPSTDTQYF. The CDR3 DNA sequence: TGTGCCAGCTCACCACCTAGCACAGATACGCAGTATTTT.